This T cell receptor (beta chain) was identified in a study of tumor-infiltrating lymphocytes in primary liver carcinoma. In the study overall: Tissue type made little difference to sample yields of roughly 3.65 to 7.13 million productive TCRbeta reads.

Overall study results and limits: The 250 largest clones made up significantly more of tumor than blood repertoires (p = 0.039). Only about 7-24% of top clones were detected in each of the five tumor regions.

This clonotype was counted a few times. Antigen unknown. One end of the junction fails to match germline, which may point to a read error. Total RNA and DNA came together from approximately 20-30 mg of bulk tissue without cell sorting. The patients lived with chronic HBV infection and had not yet received any treatment. The CDR3 extends over 18 amino acids. Germline V gives CDR1 LGHNA, CDR2 YNFKEQ. Starting from 500 ng of total RNA, TCR beta cDNA was produced with a primer in the constant region. Slightly modified ARM-PCR with three nested multiplex PCR rounds yielded TCR beta libraries. A C-beta reverse primer and TRBV1-TRBV30 forward primers served in each of the first two PCR rounds, at around 10 cycles apiece. MiXCR, applied by TCRdb to the multiplex PCR reads, yields one record per CDR3 protein. The data show 50,000 to 70,000 distinct CDR3 sequences, with less than 75% seen just once and around 60% held by the top ten.

The chain couples TRBV4-2 to TRBJ2-3, with TRBD2 matching over 7 bases. The receptor comes from a man aged 35-49 years with primary liver carcinoma and hepatitis B virus infection. Input material: liver tumor tissue from sampling region 2. Subset in this sample: tumor region T2, inferior pole. The CDR3 sequence is CASSQVALLAEATDTQYF. As DNA, the CDR3 is TGTGCCAGTAGCCAAGTGGCGCTTCTAGCGGAAGCGACAGATACGCAATATTTT.